This T cell receptor beta chain emerged from a study of T cell repertoires in cytomegalovirus infection. Overall study: Public TCR beta signatures provided an indication of both CMV infection and a matching HLA type.

TCRdb used MiXCR to reprocess the reads, holding one entry per CDR3 protein. The data hold some 180,000 distinct CDR3 sequences, with 15% to 20% observed a single time. CDR1 is MNHEY, CDR2 SVGEGT, per germline. The CDR3 is made up of 11 amino acids. V lost 6 bases to trimming and J lost 6 bases, with 9 bases between them. This clonotype occurred a few times. Sequencing used CD8+ T cells from PBMCs. The chain has TRBV6-2 or TRBV6-3 and TRBJ2-7; D gene ambiguous. This TCR derives from a human donor in good health (CMV status not recorded). Some clones in this sample may be carry-over from other donors' samples. The CDR3 DNA is TGTGCCAGCAGCATCAATGGCGAGCAGTACTTC. Protein sequence: CASSINGEQYF.